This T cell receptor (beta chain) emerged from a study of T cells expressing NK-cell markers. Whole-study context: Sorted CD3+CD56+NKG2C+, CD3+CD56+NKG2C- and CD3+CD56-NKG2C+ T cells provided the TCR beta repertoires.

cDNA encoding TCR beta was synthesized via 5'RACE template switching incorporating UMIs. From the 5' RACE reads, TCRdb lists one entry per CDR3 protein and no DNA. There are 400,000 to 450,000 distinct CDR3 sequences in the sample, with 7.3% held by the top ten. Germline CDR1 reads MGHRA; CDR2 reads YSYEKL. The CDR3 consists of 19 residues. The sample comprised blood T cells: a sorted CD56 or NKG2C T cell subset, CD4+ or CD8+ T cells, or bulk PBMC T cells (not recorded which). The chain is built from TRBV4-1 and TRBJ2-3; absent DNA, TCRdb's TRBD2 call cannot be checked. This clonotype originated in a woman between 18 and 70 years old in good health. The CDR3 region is CASSQEHSLAGTSTDTQYF.